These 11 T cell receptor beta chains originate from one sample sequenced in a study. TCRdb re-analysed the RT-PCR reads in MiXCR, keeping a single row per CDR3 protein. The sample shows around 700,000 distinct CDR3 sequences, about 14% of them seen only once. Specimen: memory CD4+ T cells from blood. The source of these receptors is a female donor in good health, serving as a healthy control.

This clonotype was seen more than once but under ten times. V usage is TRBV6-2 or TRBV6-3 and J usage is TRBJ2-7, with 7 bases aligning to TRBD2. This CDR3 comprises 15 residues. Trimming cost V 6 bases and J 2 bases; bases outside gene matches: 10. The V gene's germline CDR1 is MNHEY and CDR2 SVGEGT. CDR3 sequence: CASRGGFSGTYEQYF. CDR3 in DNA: TGTGCCAGCAGGGGCGGTTTCAGCGGGACCTACGAGCAGTACTTC.

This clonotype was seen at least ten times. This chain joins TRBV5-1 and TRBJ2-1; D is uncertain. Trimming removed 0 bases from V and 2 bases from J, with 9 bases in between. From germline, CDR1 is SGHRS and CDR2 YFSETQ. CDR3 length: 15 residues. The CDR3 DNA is TGCGCCAGCAGCTTGGGCACTAACGCCTACAATGAGCAGTTCTTC. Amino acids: CASSLGTNAYNEQFF.

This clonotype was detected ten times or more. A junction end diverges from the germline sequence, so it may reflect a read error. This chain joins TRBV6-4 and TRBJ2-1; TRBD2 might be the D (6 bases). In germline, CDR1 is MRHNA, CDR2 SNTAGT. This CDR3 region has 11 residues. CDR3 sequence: CASSAGSEQFF. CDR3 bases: TGCGCCAGCAGCGCGGGAAGTGAGCAGTTCTTC.

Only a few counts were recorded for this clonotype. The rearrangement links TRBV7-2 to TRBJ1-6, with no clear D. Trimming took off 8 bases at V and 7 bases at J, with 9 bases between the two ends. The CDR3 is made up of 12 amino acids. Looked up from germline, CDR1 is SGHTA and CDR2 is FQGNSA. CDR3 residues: CASGTRNSPLHF. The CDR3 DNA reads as TGTGCCAGCGGCACGAGGAATTCACCCCTCCACTTT. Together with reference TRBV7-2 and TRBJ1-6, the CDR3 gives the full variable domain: GAGVSQSPSNKVTEKGKDVELRCDPISGHTALYWYRQSLGQGLEFLIYFQGNSAPDKSGLPSDRFSAERTGGSVSTLTIQRTQQEDSAVYLCASGTRNSPLHFGNGTRLTVT.

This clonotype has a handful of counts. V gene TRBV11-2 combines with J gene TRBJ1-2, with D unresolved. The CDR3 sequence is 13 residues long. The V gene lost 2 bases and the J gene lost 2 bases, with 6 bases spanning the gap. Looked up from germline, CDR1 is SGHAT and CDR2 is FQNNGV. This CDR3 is CASSLYKNYGYTF. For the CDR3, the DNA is TGTGCCAGCAGCTTATACAAAAACTATGGCTACACCTTC.

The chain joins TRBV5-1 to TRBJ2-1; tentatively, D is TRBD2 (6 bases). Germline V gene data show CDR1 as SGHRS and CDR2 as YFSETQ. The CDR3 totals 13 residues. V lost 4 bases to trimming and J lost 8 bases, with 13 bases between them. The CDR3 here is CASSRPGLDEQFF. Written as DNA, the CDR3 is TGCGCCAGCAGCCGACCGGGACTTGATGAGCAGTTCTTC. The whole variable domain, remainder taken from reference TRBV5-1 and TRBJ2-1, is KAGVTQTPRYLIKTRGQQVTLSCSPISGHRSVSWYQQTPGQGLQFLFEYFSETQRNKGNFPGRFSGRQFSNSRSEMNVSTLELGDSALYLCASSRPGLDEQFFGPGTRLTVL.

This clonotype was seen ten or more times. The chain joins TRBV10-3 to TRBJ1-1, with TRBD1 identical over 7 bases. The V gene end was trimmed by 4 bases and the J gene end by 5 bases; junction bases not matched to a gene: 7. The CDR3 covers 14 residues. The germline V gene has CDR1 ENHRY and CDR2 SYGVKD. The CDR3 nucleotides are TGTGCCATCAGTGTCGCCCAGGGGGAAACTGAAGCTTTCTTT. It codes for CAISVAQGETEAFF.

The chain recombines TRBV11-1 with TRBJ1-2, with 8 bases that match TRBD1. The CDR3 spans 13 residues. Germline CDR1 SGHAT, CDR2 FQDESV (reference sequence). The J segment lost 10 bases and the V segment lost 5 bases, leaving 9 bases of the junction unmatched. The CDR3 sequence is CASSPGQGRAYTF. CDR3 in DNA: TGTGCCAGCAGCCCCGGACAGGGAAGGGCCTACACCTTC.

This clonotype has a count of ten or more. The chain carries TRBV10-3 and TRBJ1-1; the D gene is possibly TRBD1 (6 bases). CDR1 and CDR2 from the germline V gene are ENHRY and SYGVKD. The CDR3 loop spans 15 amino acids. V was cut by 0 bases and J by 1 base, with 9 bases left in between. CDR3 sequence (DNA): TGTGCCATCAGTGAGTCGCGGACAGCGAACACTGAAGCTTTCTTT. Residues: CAISESRTANTEAFF.

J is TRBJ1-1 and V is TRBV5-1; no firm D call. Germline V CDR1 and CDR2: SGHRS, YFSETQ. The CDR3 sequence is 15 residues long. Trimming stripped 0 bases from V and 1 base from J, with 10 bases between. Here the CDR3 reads CASSLEALGNTEAFF. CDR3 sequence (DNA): TGCGCCAGCAGCTTGGAGGCCTTGGGGAACACTGAAGCTTTCTTT.

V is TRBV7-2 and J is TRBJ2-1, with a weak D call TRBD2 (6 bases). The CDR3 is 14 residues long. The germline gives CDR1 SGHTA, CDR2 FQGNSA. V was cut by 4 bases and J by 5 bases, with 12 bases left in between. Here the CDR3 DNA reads TGTGCCAGCAGCTCCTGGTGGGAGGACAATGAGCAGTTCTTC. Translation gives CASSSWWEDNEQFF.